The entry below gives a single T cell receptor (beta chain) sequence along with its context. What it recognizes is unknown. Given a much more abundant clone one base away, this may be a read error. Unique molecular identifiers were incorporated into the prepared TCRbeta library. TCRdb reanalysed the PCR reads using MiXCR and keeps one entry per CDR3 protein. Of 250,000 to 300,000 distinct CDR3 sequences in the sample, 10% were seen once. This sample stems from a study of T-cell reconstitution after alpha-beta-depleted transplantation in children. Regarding the study as a whole: Roughly two months post-transplant, alpha-beta T cells reportedly originated from several hundred graft clones that had expanded. One year post-transplant, T-cell counts and diversity were largely derived from T cells produced anew.

The sequence was obtained from a boy younger than two with acute myeloid leukemia, due to receive a stem cell transplant. The sequencing here drew on PBMCs, taken before TCRalphabeta/CD19-depleted stem cell transplant.

CDR3 residues: CASIKAGPYNKQFF. CDR3 nucleotides: TGTGCCAGCATCAAGGCGGGCCCTTACAATAAGCAGTTCTTC. The gene calls are TRBV12-3 or TRBV12-4 and TRBJ2-1; possible D gene TRBD2, 5 bases. This CDR3 has 14 amino acids.